This entry features one TCR beta chain sequence. Its antigen is as yet unknown. The sample originates from a study of cytomegalovirus exposure and HLA in healthy donors. Profiled with immunoSEQ multiplex PCR; TCRdb holds only in-frame clones, not every one. The data contain about 120,000 clones, about nine tenths of them seen just once; the ten biggest clones take up about 4%. The ends lost 6 bases at V and 7 bases at J; junction bases unmatched: 4. The length of the CDR3 is 15 residues. Germline values: CDR1 SNHLY, CDR2 FYNNEI. These donors were members of the roughly 120-subject validation cohort, a group separate from the roughly 670-subject first cohort. Study results and limitations: The authors enumerated around 150 TCR beta chains as linked to cytomegalovirus. Testing in vitro showed a few CMV-associated chains specific for CMV antigens. Both high specificity and high sensitivity reportedly marked the classifier's diagnosis of cytomegalovirus status.

The chain combines TRBV2 with TRBJ2-3, with 16 bases that match TRBD2. The sequenced material came from PBMCs. This sequence was found in a man aged 18-30 years in good health and CMV-seropositive. The CDR3 sequence is CASSGTSGGANTQYF. CDR3 coding DNA: TGTGCCAGCAGCGGGACTAGCGGGGGGGCGAATACGCAGTATTTT.